A single sample is the source of the 31 T cell receptor beta chains below, sequenced in a study of PD-L1 blockade in urothelial cancer. As to time point: pretreatment peripheral blood. Repertoires were generated with immunoSEQ multiplex PCR, while TCRdb's copy carries only in-frame clones and drops some. The data hold about 130,000 clones, with approximately 84% observed a single time. The source was PBMCs, collected around atezolizumab (anti-PD-L1) treatment. Receptors were obtained from a man aged 50 to 59 with urothelial cancer.

This rearrangement joins TRBV9 to TRBJ2-1, with 8 nucleotides matching TRBD2. With 4 bases clipped from V and 9 bases from J, the junction kept 9 bases outside the gene matches. The CDR3 sequence is 14 residues long. CDR1 SGDLS and CDR2 YYNGEE come from the germline V gene. The CDR3 nucleotides read TGTGCCAGCAGCCTGGGACCCCGGGGGGGTGAGCAGTTCTTC. Amino acids: CASSLGPRGGEQFF.

The genes are TRBV6-5 and TRBJ2-1; D is perhaps TRBD2 (5 bases). V lost 0 bases to trimming and J lost 6 bases, with 15 bases between them. The CDR3 has 16 amino acids. Germline assignment: CDR1 MNHEY and CDR2 SVGAGI. The CDR3 here is CASSYSPSSLGNEQFF. CDR3 DNA sequence: TGTGCCAGCAGTTACTCCCCTAGCTCCCTGGGCAATGAGCAGTTCTTC.

The CDR3 DNA reads TGTGCCTGGATTACGGGACAGGGGGCAAACGAGCAGTTCTTC. It yields the protein CAWITGQGANEQFF. V usage is TRBV30 and J usage is TRBJ2-1, with 12 bases lining up with TRBD1. Germline CDR1 and CDR2: GTSNPN and SVGIG (reference sequence). This CDR3 spans 14 amino acids. J gave up 10 bases and V 4 bases, and 8 bases lay outside the gene matches.

The V gene is TRBV28, the J gene TRBJ1-1, with D possibly TRBD1 on 6 matching bases. Per the germline V gene, CDR1 is MDHEN and CDR2 is SYDVKM. V dropped 1 base and J dropped 1 base, with 13 bases sitting between them. The CDR3 is 16 residues long. The CDR3 nucleotides are TGTGCCAGCAGTTTATTCGCGGGGGGCGGGAACACTGAAGCTTTCTTT. This encodes CASSLFAGGGNTEAFF.

Written as DNA, the CDR3 is TGTGCCAGCAGGGCCGGGACAGGGGGCGGTCAGCCCCAGCATTTT. Amino acids: CASRAGTGGGQPQHF. The chain combines TRBV4-2 with TRBJ1-5; TRBD1 agrees at 12 bases. The CDR3 has 15 amino acids. With 6 bases clipped from V and 6 bases from J, the junction kept 6 bases outside the gene matches. Germline V gives CDR1 LGHNA, CDR2 YNFKEQ.

This chain links TRBV5-1 with TRBJ2-7; the D gene is possibly TRBD2 (6 bases). CDR3 size: 17 residues. Germline V lookup: CDR1 SGHRS, CDR2 YFSETQ. The V gene lost 3 bases and the J gene lost 4 bases, with 23 bases spanning the gap. The CDR3, as DNA: TGCGCCAGCAGCTACCACTCGTTGACTAGGGGAGGATACGAGCAGTACTTC. Encoded protein: CASSYHSLTRGGYEQYF. The complete variable domain, with remaining parts taken from reference TRBV5-1 and TRBJ2-7, reads KAGVTQTPRYLIKTRGQQVTLSCSPISGHRSVSWYQQTPGQGLQFLFEYFSETQRNKGNFPGRFSGRQFSNSRSEMNVSTLELGDSALYLCASSYHSLTRGGYEQYFGPGTRLTVT.

The chain uses TRBV5-1 and TRBJ1-2; D is unclear. The CDR3 loop spans 14 amino acids. Germline assignment: CDR1 SGHRS and CDR2 YFSETQ. With 1 base removed from V and 0 bases from J, the gap between germline ends came to 7 bases. The CDR3 loop reads CASSLQSSNYGYTF. Written as DNA, the CDR3 is TGCGCCAGCAGCTTGCAGTCCTCTAACTATGGCTACACCTTC.

This clone was recorded only once. This chain connects TRBV28 to TRBJ2-3; 10 nucleotides match TRBD2. CDR3 size: 16 residues. V trimming: 3 bases; J trimming: 0 bases; junction bases outside the gene matches: 3. Germline CDR1 reads MDHEN; CDR2 reads SYDVKM. The chain's CDR3 is CASSLPGLASTDTQYF. CDR3 nucleotide sequence: TGTGCCAGCAGTTTGCCGGGACTAGCGAGCACAGATACGCAGTATTTT.

The chain is built from TRBV30 and TRBJ2-7; 8 positions match TRBD2. The CDR3 runs 14 residues. Germline V lookup: CDR1 GTSNPN, CDR2 SVGIG (reference sequence). The V segment lost 4 bases and the J segment 0 bases; nucleotides outside the gene matches: 5. The CDR3 loop is CAWNGGRSSYEQYF. CDR3 in DNA: TGTGCCTGGAATGGCGGGAGGAGCTCCTACGAGCAGTACTTC.

This sequence joins TRBV7-8 and TRBJ2-7, with 9 nucleotides matching TRBD2. V trimming: 5 bases; J trimming: 3 bases; junction bases outside the gene matches: 11. In germline, CDR1 is SGHVS, CDR2 FQNEAQ. The CDR3 is 16 amino acids. CDR3 nucleotides: TGTGCCAGCAGCCGAGGGACTAGCTTCACCGTCTACGAGCAGTACTTC. Its protein is CASSRGTSFTVYEQYF.

V gene TRBV28 combines with J gene TRBJ2-1; 13 positions agree with TRBD2. The trim removed 6 bases at V and 8 bases at J, leaving 7 bases unmatched. CDR1 is MDHEN and CDR2 is SYDVKM in the germline V gene. There are 15 residues in the CDR3. The CDR3 is CASRLGLAGDYEQFF. The DNA for the CDR3 is TGTGCCAGCAGGCTAGGACTAGCGGGAGATTATGAGCAGTTCTTC.

There are a few counts of this clone. The chain combines TRBV6-5 with TRBJ2-1; D is possibly TRBD2 (6 bases). The CDR3 runs 14 residues. CDR1 MNHEY and CDR2 SVGAGI come from the germline V gene. V lost 7 bases to trimming and J lost 3 bases, with 13 bases between them. The chain's CDR3 is CASTPRRDYNEQFF. The DNA of the CDR3 is TGTGCCAGCACCCCCAGGCGGGACTACAATGAGCAGTTCTTC.

The chain uses TRBV27 and TRBJ1-1; 8 bases line up with TRBD1. The junction had 6 bases not matched to a gene; V was cut back by 5 bases and J by 4 bases. Germline-derived CDR1 and CDR2 are MNHEY and SMNVEV (reference sequence). The CDR3 is 14 residues long. CDR3 nucleotides: TGTGCCAGCAGTAGGACAGGGTTGGTCACTGAAGCTTTCTTT. This gives the protein CASSRTGLVTEAFF.

J is TRBJ1-1 and V is TRBV19, with D unresolved. The germline gives CDR1 LNHDA, CDR2 SQIVND (reference sequence). V lost 4 bases to trimming and J lost 1 base, with 4 bases between them. The CDR3 extends over 12 amino acids. In nucleotides, the CDR3 is TGTGCCAGTAGTACCCGGAACACTGAAGCTTTCTTT. It encodes CASSTRNTEAFF.

Comments on this clone: One end of the junction fails to match germline, which may point to a read error. In nucleotides, the CDR3 is TGTGCCACCAGGGCCCCTAGCGGGAGACCGGTCTTC. Translation gives CATRAPSGRPVF. The chain recombines TRBV6-5 with TRBJ2-1; 10 bases fit TRBD2. CDR1 and CDR2 from the germline V gene are MNHEY and SVGAGI. This CDR3 is built from 12 residues.

V usage is TRBV27 and J usage is TRBJ2-3; TRBD2 agrees at 11 bases. The CDR3 sequence is 16 residues long. Trimming cost V 1 base and J 4 bases; bases outside gene matches: 4. Germline V gene lookup returns CDR1 MNHEY and CDR2 SMNVEV (reference sequence). CDR3 sequence reads: CASSLFGTSGSDTQYF. CDR3 bases: TGTGCCAGCAGTTTATTTGGGACTAGCGGCTCAGATACGCAGTATTTT.

The J gene is TRBJ1-2, the V gene TRBV4-1, with D tentatively TRBD1 (6 bases). Germline CDR1 is MGHRA and CDR2 is YSYEKL. The V gene lost 1 base and the J gene lost 3 bases, with 12 bases spanning the gap. The CDR3 consists of 15 residues. CDR3 region: CASSQAPGVDYGYTF. DNA for the CDR3: TGCGCCAGCAGCCAAGCGCCAGGGGTGGACTATGGCTACACCTTC.

V usage is TRBV11-3 and J usage is TRBJ2-5; weak D call: TRBD1 (6 bases). Germline assignment: CDR1 SGHNT and CDR2 YENEEA. Trimming removed 4 bases from V and 1 base from J, with 10 bases in between. CDR3 size: 14 residues. CDR3 sequence: CASSSGTIQETQYF. In nucleotides, the CDR3 is TGTGCCAGCAGCTCAGGGACAATCCAAGAGACCCAGTACTTC.

This clone came up a few times. This sequence joins TRBV27 and TRBJ1-2; 10 bases agree with TRBD1. J gave up 6 bases and V 5 bases, and 3 bases lay outside the gene matches. This CDR3 contains 13 residues. Germline CDR1 and CDR2: MNHEY and SMNVEV (reference sequence). In nucleotides, the CDR3 is TGTGCCAGCAGTAGGGGACAGGGGAATGGCTACACCTTC. Translation: CASSRGQGNGYTF.

This clone appeared a single time. V is TRBV28 and J is TRBJ1-2, with 12 nucleotides matching TRBD1. CDR3 size: 13 residues. The trim removed 4 bases at V and 14 bases at J, leaving 8 bases unmatched. The germline gives CDR1 MDHEN, CDR2 SYDVKM. Here the CDR3 DNA reads TGTGCCAGCAGTTCGGGGACAGGGGGCGACGAGACCTTC. Translated, it gives CASSSGTGGDETF.

This clone was detected once. This rearrangement joins TRBV4-1 to TRBJ2-5, with 8 bases lining up with TRBD1. The CDR3 contains 15 residues. V was clipped by 4 bases and J by 4 bases; unmatched bases: 8. The germline V gene has CDR1 MGHRA and CDR2 YSYEKL. CDR3 in DNA: TGCGCCAGCAGCCCGGGACAGGAGAATAGAGAGACCCAGTACTTC. This gives the protein CASSPGQENRETQYF.

J is TRBJ2-2 and V is TRBV5-4; D may be TRBD2 (5 bases). The length of the CDR3 is 13 residues. The germline V gene encodes CDR1 SGHNT and CDR2 YYREEE (reference sequence). Trimming removed 6 bases from V and 5 bases from J, with 11 bases in between. The CDR3 region is CASINRETGELFF. In nucleotides, the CDR3 is TGTGCCAGCATCAACCGGGAAACCGGGGAGCTGTTTTTT.

This sequence joins TRBV7-2 and TRBJ2-5; the match to TRBD2 covers 8 bases. V trimming: 0 bases; J trimming: 1 base; junction bases outside the gene matches: 4. In germline, CDR1 is SGHTA, CDR2 FQGNSA. The CDR3 runs 16 residues. The CDR3 loop reads CASSLAGAGVQETQYF. CDR3 bases: TGTGCCAGCAGCTTAGCAGGAGCGGGAGTCCAAGAGACCCAGTACTTC.

In nucleotides, the CDR3 is TGTGCCAGCAGCTTAGCCGGGAAAAACTACAATGAGCAGTTCTTC. This sequence encodes CASSLAGKNYNEQFF. J is TRBJ2-1 and V is TRBV7-9, with D possibly matching TRBD2 (5 bases). This CDR3 is 15 amino acids long. Trimming removed 0 bases from V and 3 bases from J, with 9 bases in between. CDR1 and CDR2 from the germline V gene are SEHNR and FQNEAQ (reference sequence).

This sequence joins TRBV7-6 and TRBJ2-1, with TRBD2 matching over 9 bases. The CDR3 is 16 amino acids. J lost 1 base, V lost 4 bases, and 5 bases had no gene match. The germline V gene encodes CDR1 SGHVS and CDR2 FNYEAQ. The DNA for the CDR3 is TGTGCCAGCAGCTCCCTTACTAGCGGGTCCTACAATGAGCAGTTCTTC. Translating gives CASSSLTSGSYNEQFF.

V and J are TRBV6-1 and TRBJ1-2, with D maybe TRBD1 (6 bases). The CDR3 contains 14 residues. The ends were cut back, 0 bases at V and 6 bases at J, with 11 bases in the middle. Germline lookup yields CDR1 MNHNS and CDR2 SASEGT. The CDR3 loop is CASSEARGANGYTF. CDR3 coding DNA: TGTGCCAGCAGTGAAGCGCGGGGGGCTAATGGCTACACCTTC.

The gene calls are TRBV5-4 and TRBJ2-7, with TRBD1 identical over 9 bases. The CDR3 is 14 residues long. The germline gives CDR1 SGHNT, CDR2 YYREEE (reference sequence). Losses at the gene ends were 4 bases for V and 5 bases for J; bases not matched to a gene: 7. CDR3 in DNA: TGTGCCAGCAGCCAGGGACAGGGACGGGACGAGCAGTACTTC. It translates to CASSQGQGRDEQYF.

V and J are TRBV4-1 and TRBJ2-1, with 12 bases matching TRBD2. The CDR3 consists of 20 residues. The trim removed 5 bases at V and 2 bases at J, leaving 16 bases unmatched. Per the germline V gene, CDR1 is MGHRA and CDR2 is YSYEKL. The CDR3 DNA sequence: TGCGCCAGCAGCAAAGGCCCACTAGCGGGAGGCTTACCTACCTACAATGAGCAGTTCTTC. Its translation: CASSKGPLAGGLPTYNEQFF.

V and J are TRBV18 and TRBJ2-5; 12 bases line up with TRBD1. Germline CDR1 and CDR2: KGHSH and LQKENI. The ends lost 4 bases at V and 1 base at J; junction bases unmatched: 4. The length of the CDR3 is 16 residues. CDR3 nucleotides: TGTGCCAGCTCACTGGGACAGGGGGCACTCCAAGAGACCCAGTACTTC. Translated: CASSLGQGALQETQYF.

This clone was found a few times. This chain connects TRBV30 to TRBJ1-4; D perhaps matches TRBD1 (5 bases). Germline V CDR1 and CDR2: GTSNPN, SVGIG (reference sequence). This CDR3 comprises 12 residues. Trimming pared 1 base from V and 13 bases from J, leaving 13 bases between. The CDR3 is CAWSEEGRALFF. CDR3 in DNA: TGTGCCTGGAGTGAGGAGGGGAGAGCACTGTTTTTT.

The CDR3 DNA is TGTGCCAGCAGCCAAGAGGTTTTACAGCCAAATGAGCAGTTCTTC. It translates to CASSQEVLQPNEQFF. The chain uses TRBV4-2 and TRBJ2-1; the D is unclear. CDR3 length: 15 residues. Germline loops: CDR1 LGHNA, CDR2 YNFKEQ. With 0 bases removed from V and 7 bases from J, the gap between germline ends came to 13 bases.